This passage covers 30 T cell receptor beta chains from one sample sequenced in a study of vaccination and CD4 T cells after COVID-19. The Oncomine TCR Beta short-read assay sequenced DNA from cultured CD4+ T cells. TCRdb reprocessed the PCR reads with MiXCR, giving one entry per CDR3 protein. The repertoire consists of some 10,000 distinct CDR3 sequences, with roughly 44% occurring once and the leading ten covering 20% to 25%. Noted treatment: roughly 11-day PBMC culture with coronavirus spike peptide pools or control peptides (ViraFEST assay). Their cognate antigens are unknown. The specimen sequenced was CD4+ T cells from blood, cultured in vitro. The source of these receptors is a human donor who had recovered from COVID-19.

This clonotype was detected only a few times. The V gene is TRBV6-1, the J gene TRBJ1-6; TRBD1 aligns across 8 bases. There are 14 residues in the CDR3. The J segment lost 4 bases and the V segment lost 8 bases, leaving 4 bases of the junction unmatched. Looked up from germline, CDR1 is MNHNS and CDR2 is SASEGT. The CDR3 DNA sequence: TGTGCCAGCGGACAGGGTTTTTATAATTCACCCCTCCACTTT. Translation gives CASGQGFYNSPLHF.

The chain joins TRBV5-4 to TRBJ1-2, with TRBD1 matching over 11 bases. The CDR3 loop spans 16 amino acids. Germline V CDR1 and CDR2: SGHNT, YYREEE (reference sequence). V was pared by 4 bases and J by 4 bases, with 9 bases of the junction left unmatched. The CDR3 bases are TGTGCCAGCAGCCCCGAGAGGACAGGGGGCGGCTATGGCTACACCTTC. It encodes CASSPERTGGGYGYTF.

V gene TRBV5-6 combines with J gene TRBJ1-1; weak D call: TRBD1 (6 bases). V shed 2 bases and J shed 6 bases, with 14 bases lying between them. CDR1 is SGHDT, CDR2 YYEEEE, per germline. The CDR3 consists of 14 residues. CDR3 nucleotides: TGTGCCAGCAGCTTTCCTCCGGGACAACCTGAAGCTTTCTTT. It is translated as CASSFPPGQPEAFF.

This clonotype was found once. The CDR3 bases are TGTGCCAGCAGCTCGGGAGAGAACACCGGGGAGCTGTTTTTT. It is translated as CASSSGENTGELFF. The chain joins TRBV5-4 to TRBJ2-2, with a tentative D call TRBD2 (6 bases). CDR3 length equals 14 residues. The V and J ends lost 3 bases and 1 base respectively, with 7 bases between them. Germline CDR1 is SGHNT and CDR2 is YYREEE (reference sequence).

This clonotype turned up a few times. V usage is TRBV11-2 and J usage is TRBJ2-3, with D possibly being TRBD1 (6 bases). From germline, CDR1 is SGHAT and CDR2 FQNNGV. The CDR3 totals 16 residues. V dropped 1 base and J dropped 1 base, with 12 bases sitting between them. CDR3 sequence reads: CASSLGGRPGTDTQYF. In DNA form, the CDR3 reads TGTGCCAGCAGCTTAGGGGGGCGACCCGGCACAGATACGCAGTATTTT.

The chain recombines TRBV6-2 or TRBV6-3 with TRBJ2-7; D is perhaps TRBD2 (6 bases). Trimming shortened V by 6 bases and J by 6 bases, and 18 bases separated the two germline ends. The CDR3 totals 14 residues. Germline CDR1 MNHEY, CDR2 SVGEGT. In nucleotides, the CDR3 is TGTGCCAGCAGCCACCGGAGGGCAGTTCCCGAGCAGTACTTC. It encodes CASSHRRAVPEQYF.

This clonotype was detected a few times. V gene TRBV6-2 or TRBV6-3 combines with J gene TRBJ1-6, with D maybe TRBD1 (6 bases). Germline CDR1 reads MNHEY; CDR2 reads SVGEGT. The CDR3 sequence is 14 residues long. The V gene lost 5 bases and the J gene lost 10 bases, with 15 bases spanning the gap. The CDR3 reads CASSITGQESPLHF. The CDR3 DNA follows: TGTGCCAGCAGTATCACAGGGCAAGAATCACCCCTCCACTTT.

This clonotype showed up just a few times. The chain recombines TRBV6-5 with TRBJ1-2; unclear D gene. V lost 0 bases and J 7 bases, leaving 9 bases between the germline ends. The CDR3 sequence is 13 residues long. Germline values: CDR1 MNHEY, CDR2 SVGAGI. The CDR3 is CASSYSPEAGYTF. The DNA of the CDR3 is TGTGCCAGCAGTTACTCCCCGGAGGCTGGCTACACCTTC.

This clonotype was detected a few times. The V call is TRBV20-1, the J call TRBJ1-6, with TRBD1 matching over 9 bases. J lost 7 bases, V lost 3 bases, and 4 bases had no gene match. This CDR3 comprises 14 residues. CDR1 is DFQATT, CDR2 SNEGSKA, per germline (reference sequence). CDR3 amino acids: CSASAGTGNSPLHF. The CDR3 coding sequence is TGCAGTGCTAGCGCCGGGACAGGGAATTCACCCCTCCACTTT.

This clonotype was seen only a few times. The gene calls are TRBV19 and TRBJ1-6; 9 bases are a match to TRBD1. The germline CDR1 and CDR2 sequences are LNHDA and SQIVND (reference sequence). There are 17 residues in the CDR3. V trimming: 5 bases; J trimming: 5 bases; junction bases outside the gene matches: 10. CDR3 protein: CASSPLQDRGNNSPLHF. The CDR3 DNA is TGTGCCAGTAGTCCCCTACAGGACAGGGGCAATAATTCACCCCTCCACTTT.

This clonotype was detected only a few times. This chain uses TRBV5-1 with TRBJ1-1; D is undetermined. The CDR3 has 13 amino acids. The germline V and J ends were trimmed by 0 bases and 9 bases, with 12 bases remaining between them. The V gene's germline CDR1 is SGHRS and CDR2 YFSETQ. CDR3 region: CASSLVEATKAFF. CDR3 nucleotides: TGCGCCAGCAGCTTGGTAGAGGCCACCAAAGCTTTCTTT.

The J gene is TRBJ1-5, the V gene TRBV12-5; tentatively, D is TRBD1 (5 bases). The V and J ends lost 1 base and 0 bases respectively, with 19 bases between them. This CDR3 contains 19 residues. The germline CDR1 and CDR2 sequences are LGHNT and FRNRAP. As DNA, the CDR3 is TGTGCTAGTGGTTTGGGGGCAGGGACGGGTGGGTATAGCAATCAGCCCCAGCATTTT. Its protein is CASGLGAGTGGYSNQPQHF.

The CDR3: CASSYSTGRNTEAFF. CDR3 in DNA: TGTGCCAGCAGTTACTCGACGGGGAGAAACACTGAAGCTTTCTTT. The V gene is TRBV6-5, the J gene TRBJ1-1; D remains ambiguous. The V end lost 0 bases, the J end lost 2 bases, and 10 bases lay between the germline ends. Germline V CDR1 and CDR2: MNHEY, SVGAGI. The CDR3 sequence is 15 residues long.

The DNA of the CDR3 is TGTGCCAGCAGTTACTCGAACCTTCAGGGGGAATCTGAAGCTTTCTTT. It encodes CASSYSNLQGESEAFF. The chain is built from TRBV6-5 and TRBJ1-1; 7 bases agree with TRBD1. The CDR3 is 16 residues long. V shed 0 bases, J shed 6 bases, and the junction held 10 bases outside the gene matches. CDR1 is MNHEY, CDR2 SVGAGI, per germline.

This clonotype was seen just once. The V call is TRBV4-3, the J call TRBJ2-5; maybe TRBD2 (6 bases). The V gene lost 0 bases and the J gene lost 5 bases, with 16 bases spanning the gap. Per germline, CDR1 LGHNA and CDR2 YSLEER. This CDR3 spans 16 amino acids. This chain's CDR3 is CASSQEHIGGLETQYF. CDR3 in DNA: TGCGCCAGCAGCCAAGAACACATCGGGGGTTTGGAGACCCAGTACTTC.

V usage is TRBV20-1 and J usage is TRBJ2-3; D not certain. Germline CDR1 is DFQATT and CDR2 is SNEGSKA (reference sequence). Deletions cut 1 base from V and 7 bases from J, with 18 bases between. The CDR3 is 15 amino acids. DNA of the CDR3: TGCAGTGCTAGAGCTGGCCAGCGAATGGGATATACGCAGTATTTT. Its protein is CSARAGQRMGYTQYF.

Here the CDR3 DNA reads TGCGCCAGCAGCCGACTAGCGGATTCCAAAAACATTCAGTACTTC. Its translation: CASSRLADSKNIQYF. The V and J genes are TRBV4-3 and TRBJ2-4; 9 bases agree with TRBD2. After removal of 4 bases from V and 2 bases from J, the junction contained 3 bases not matched to a gene. This CDR3 comprises 15 residues. Germline V gene lookup returns CDR1 LGHNA and CDR2 YSLEER.

The J gene is TRBJ2-7, the V gene TRBV11-3; no definite D call. Trimming shortened V by 5 bases and J by 3 bases, and 5 bases separated the two germline ends. The CDR3 sequence is 11 residues long. CDR1 SGHNT and CDR2 YENEEA come from the germline V gene. DNA for the CDR3: TGTGCCAGCAGCCGTTTCTACGAGCAGTACTTC. The encoded protein is CASSRFYEQYF.

This clonotype has a handful of counts. The chain combines TRBV2 with TRBJ2-5, with 8 positions matching TRBD2. The CDR3 extends over 12 amino acids. J gave up 5 bases and V 8 bases, and 4 bases lay outside the gene matches. Germline V lookup: CDR1 SNHLY, CDR2 FYNNEI. CDR3 in DNA: TGTGCCAGCGGCCGGGAGGGGGAGACCCAGTACTTC. Translating it yields CASGREGETQYF.

The rearrangement links TRBV5-1 to TRBJ2-3; D may be TRBD1 or TRBD2 (6 bases each). CDR3 size: 19 residues. V lost 4 bases and J lost 4, with 28 bases in between. Germline CDR1 and CDR2: SGHRS and YFSETQ. The CDR3 DNA reads as TGCGCCAGCAGCGGGGGACTCCTTAGCCGGGGGAAGGGGGCAGATACGCAGTATTTT. Protein sequence: CASSGGLLSRGKGADTQYF. Using reference TRBV5-1 and TRBJ2-3 for the parts outside the CDR3, the full variable domain is KAGVTQTPRYLIKTRGQQVTLSCSPISGHRSVSWYQQTPGQGLQFLFEYFSETQRNKGNFPGRFSGRQFSNSRSEMNVSTLELGDSALYLCASSGGLLSRGKGADTQYFGPGTRLTVL.

The genes are TRBV12-5 and TRBJ2-1; D is possibly TRBD1 (8 bases). Trimming took 6 bases from V and 4 from J, leaving 22 bases between them. The CDR3 spans 17 residues. The germline V gene encodes CDR1 LGHNT and CDR2 FRNRAP. CDR3 protein: CASGLVLTGGGYNEQFF. CDR3 bases: TGTGCTAGTGGCCTGGTACTTACAGGGGGAGGGTACAATGAGCAGTTCTTC. Drawing the rest from reference TRBV12-5 and TRBJ2-1, the complete variable domain is DARVTQTPRHKVTEMGQEVTMRCQPILGHNTVFWYRQTMMQGLELLAYFRNRAPLDDSGMPKDRFSAEMPDATLATLKIQPSEPRDSAVYFCASGLVLTGGGYNEQFFGPGTRLTVL.

This clonotype has more than one count but fewer than ten. This chain uses TRBV12-3 or TRBV12-4 with TRBJ1-1, with 8 positions matching TRBD1. The CDR3 has 15 residues. The V segment lost 3 bases and the J segment 3 bases; nucleotides outside the gene matches: 6. The CDR3 nucleotides are TGTGCCAGCAGTTTGGACAGGGCTTTGTACACTGAAGCTTTCTTT. The encoded protein is CASSLDRALYTEAFF.

This clonotype was counted only a few times. The gene calls are TRBV6-1 and TRBJ2-1; the D gene is possibly TRBD2 (6 bases). Germline CDR1 is MNHNS and CDR2 is SASEGT. The CDR3 consists of 16 residues. Between the trimmed V and J ends, which lost 2 bases and 0 bases, there was a span of 11 bases. CDR3 sequence: CASSERRGLSYNEQFF. The CDR3 nucleotides read TGTGCCAGCAGTGAACGGCGGGGCCTCTCCTACAATGAGCAGTTCTTC.

This clonotype was seen a few times. The CDR3 loop is CASSLKMGPTYEQYF. CDR3 DNA: TGTGCCAGCAGTTTAAAAATGGGACCTACCTACGAGCAGTACTTC. V is TRBV12-3 or TRBV12-4 and J is TRBJ2-7, with D perhaps being TRBD1 or TRBD2 (5 bases each). This CDR3 has 15 residues. V was cut by 2 bases and J by 2 bases, with 13 bases left in between.

This chain joins TRBV2 and TRBJ1-1; D call uncertain. V lost 8 bases and J 6 bases, leaving 16 bases between the germline ends. CDR1 and CDR2 from the germline V gene are SNHLY and FYNNEI. CDR3 length: 13 amino acids. CDR3 nucleotides: TGTGCCAGCGTGGAGGCCAGGTTCGCTGAAGCTTTCTTT. Translation: CASVEARFAEAFF.

This clonotype was detected a few times. The chain couples TRBV30 to TRBJ1-6, with D hard to call. CDR3 length: 10 amino acids. Germline assignment: CDR1 GTSNPN and CDR2 SVGIG (reference sequence). Trimming took 4 bases from V and 10 from J, leaving 5 bases between them. The CDR3 is CAWTASPLHF. CDR3 sequence (DNA): TGTGCCTGGACCGCCTCACCCCTCCACTTT.

CDR3 region: CSAVSVFANTEAFF. For the CDR3, the DNA is TGCAGTGCCGTCTCAGTGTTCGCGAACACTGAAGCTTTCTTT. The V call is TRBV20-1, the J call TRBJ1-1, with D uncertain. This CDR3 is 14 amino acids long. V shed 6 bases and J shed 1 base, with 15 bases lying between them. In germline, CDR1 is DFQATT, CDR2 SNEGSKA (reference sequence).

This clonotype was seen a handful of times. V and J are TRBV29-1 and TRBJ1-1; D unclear. Germline-derived CDR1 and CDR2 are SQVTM and ANQGSEA. Between the trimmed V and J ends, which lost 4 bases and 0 bases, there was a span of 9 bases. The CDR3 totals 13 residues. This CDR3 reads CSVVNMVNTEAFF. The CDR3 bases are TGCAGCGTTGTTAACATGGTGAACACTGAAGCTTTCTTT.

A few counts support this clonotype. This chain connects TRBV20-1 to TRBJ2-3; the match to TRBD2 covers 8 bases. V lost 6 bases and J lost 4; bases outside the gene matches: 12. CDR1 and CDR2 (germline): DFQATT, SNEGSKA (reference sequence). This CDR3 is 15 amino acids long. The CDR3: CSAEGRGGISDTQYF. CDR3 coding DNA: TGCAGTGCCGAGGGACGGGGGGGCATTTCAGATACGCAGTATTTT.

This clonotype showed up just a few times. The chain uses TRBV19 and TRBJ1-6; D remains unclear. Between the trimmed V and J ends, which lost 6 bases and 8 bases, there was a span of 14 bases. The CDR3 has 14 residues. The germline CDR1 and CDR2 sequences are LNHDA and SQIVND (reference sequence). DNA of the CDR3: TGTGCCAGTAGGAAGGGAGTAGGAGATTCACCCCTCCACTTT. This gives the protein CASRKGVGDSPLHF. Looking up the rest from reference TRBV19 and TRBJ1-6 gives the full variable domain: DGGITQSPKYLFRKEGQNVTLSCEQNLNHDAMYWYRQDPGQGLRLIYYSQIVNDFQKGDIAEGYSVSREKKESFPLTVTSAQKNPTAFYLCASRKGVGDSPLHFGNGTRLTVT.